This T cell receptor (beta chain) was captured by sequencing in a study of blood T cell repertoires in COVID-19. Looking at the study overall: From the United States, Italy and Spain came samples of acute and convalescent COVID-19. Sample material is recorded as cDNA or gDNA derived from T cells, B-cell-depleted T cells, or PBMCs.

The CDR3 is 15 amino acids. V was clipped by 5 bases and J by 3 bases; unmatched bases: 6. From germline, CDR1 is SGHVS and CDR2 FQNEAQ. Original processing notes: From reference gene primer amplification, estimates of nucleated cell counts were derived. Only in-frame clones appear in the TCRdb table, and some are missing; sequencing was by immunoSEQ multiplex PCR. That table supplies the V and J calls and clone size; D and trimming were determined from the DNA. Among 150,000 to 200,000 clones listed, roughly 87% were seen once. This clonotype originated in a man aged 18-30 years who had recovered from COVID-19. Sequencing was performed on peripheral blood. The chain couples TRBV7-8 to TRBJ1-1, with TRBD1 matching 10 bases. CDR3 in DNA: TGTGCCAGCAGCCAACATGGGACAGGGGACACTGAAGCTTTCTTT. Translated, it gives CASSQHGTGDTEAFF.